Below are 10 T cell receptor beta chains sequenced from a single sample in a study of regulatory T cells in long-lasting Graves disease. Construction of the TCR beta libraries employed iRepertoire HTBI primers in conjunction with Arm-PCR of CDR3 regions. TCRdb processed the multiplex PCR reads anew with MiXCR; each CDR3 protein has one entry. The sample yields around 360,000 distinct CDR3 sequences, under 20% seen once. Documented time point: newly diagnosed GD, antithyroid drugs for less than 3 months. Scientists built the TCR library using RNA that was extracted from PBMCs. Separately, the same data were catalogued under a study of T cells in Graves' hyperthyroidism and ophthalmopathy.

The sample was peripheral blood mononuclear cells (PBMCs), taken at new diagnosis, from a patient treated with antithyroid drugs. The receptors stem from a woman under 30 with Graves disease.

This clonotype was seen a few times. The gene calls are TRBV6-5 and TRBJ2-6; D not certain. CDR1 and CDR2 (germline): MNHEY, SVGAGI. This CDR3 is built from 12 residues. V lost 2 bases, J lost 6 bases, and 2 bases lay in between. As DNA, the CDR3 is TGTGCCAGCAGTTACAAGGCCAACGTCCTGACTTTC. It codes for CASSYKANVLTF.

The sample holds a few counts of this clonotype. The genes are TRBV19 and TRBJ1-5; TRBD1 is a possible D gene (5 bases). With 3 bases removed from V and 1 base from J, the gap between germline ends came to 13 bases. Germline values: CDR1 LNHDA, CDR2 SQIVND (reference sequence). The CDR3 covers 16 residues. This chain's CDR3 is CASSMPQGGSNQPQHF. CDR3 in DNA: TGTGCCAGTAGTATGCCCCAGGGTGGCAGCAATCAGCCCCAGCATTTT.

This clonotype was seen ten or more times. This rearrangement joins TRBV27 to TRBJ1-1; D is unresolved. The CDR3 loop spans 13 amino acids. Per germline, CDR1 MNHEY and CDR2 SMNVEV (reference sequence). Trimming took 5 bases from V and 0 from J, leaving 7 bases between them. The CDR3 DNA reads TGTGCCAGCAGTATCTCAGTGAACACTGAAGCTTTCTTT. This sequence encodes CASSISVNTEAFF.

This rearrangement joins TRBV7-9 to TRBJ2-3; D ambiguous. Germline assignment: CDR1 SEHNR and CDR2 FQNEAQ (reference sequence). The CDR3 is 16 amino acids. Trimming shortened V by 7 bases and J by 4 bases, and 21 bases separated the two germline ends. The CDR3 DNA follows: TGTGCCAGCATCTACCTAGGTGGGGTGGGGTCAGATACGCAGTATTTT. Its protein is CASIYLGGVGSDTQYF.

This clonotype was observed many times. V gene TRBV5-6 combines with J gene TRBJ2-3; the D is unclear. Germline V gives CDR1 SGHDT, CDR2 YYEEEE. The CDR3 is 14 residues long. Trimming took off 1 base at V and 3 bases at J, with 9 bases between the two ends. Here the CDR3 reads CASSLKRRTDTQYF. In DNA, the CDR3 is TGTGCCAGCAGCTTGAAGAGACGGACAGATACGCAGTATTTT. The variable domain in full, completed from reference TRBV5-6 and TRBJ2-3, reads DAGVTQSPTHLIKTRGQQVTLRCSPKSGHDTVSWYQQALGQGPQFIFQYYEEEERQRGNFPDRFSGHQFPNYSSELNVNALLLGDSALYLCASSLKRRTDTQYFGPGTRLTVL.

This clonotype came up many times. V gene TRBV27 combines with J gene TRBJ1-1; D is unresolved. Trimming took 7 bases from V and 5 from J, leaving 8 bases between them. Germline CDR1 MNHEY, CDR2 SMNVEV (reference sequence). CDR3 length: 11 amino acids. Here the CDR3 DNA reads TGTGCCAGCACCTCCGAAACTGAAGCTTTCTTT. This encodes CASTSETEAFF.

Remarks on this clonotype: The germline gene is not matched at one end of the junction; a read error may be the cause. The J gene is TRBJ2-7, the V gene TRBV5-1; D might be TRBD1 or TRBD2, each matching 5 bases. Germline CDR1 SGHRS, CDR2 YFSETQ. The CDR3 runs 16 residues. CDR3 bases: TGCGTCAGCAGCTTGGAGGCAGGAGGACACGACTACGAGCAGTACTTC. It codes for CVSSLEAGGHDYEQYF.

This clonotype was picked up many times. The chain has TRBV11-2 and TRBJ2-3; D is uncertain. Germline V CDR1 and CDR2: SGHAT, FQNNGV. Trimming removed 1 base from V and 0 bases from J, with 8 bases in between. The CDR3 sequence is 15 residues long. For the CDR3, the DNA is TGTGCCAGCAGCTTAGCCGGTTCTAGCACAGATACGCAGTATTTT. Its translation is CASSLAGSSTDTQYF.

A remark on this clonotype: One end of the junction does not line up with germline, which may come from a read error. V gene TRBV12-3 or TRBV12-4 combines with J gene TRBJ2-7, with no clear D. This CDR3 spans 13 amino acids. In DNA, the CDR3 is TGTGCCAGCAGCTCCAGTGGTTCCCCCTTATTGGACTTC. Translation: CASSSSGSPLLDF.

The chain couples TRBV10-3 to TRBJ1-6; 9 bases map to TRBD1. After removal of 11 bases from V and 9 bases from J, the junction contained 5 bases not matched to a gene. Germline CDR1 is ENHRY and CDR2 is SYGVKD. The CDR3 is made up of 12 amino acids. CDR3 region: CAVQGASSPLHF. In nucleotides, the CDR3 is TGTGCCGTACAGGGGGCAAGTTCACCCCTCCACTTT.